This T cell receptor (beta chain) was recorded in a study of cytomegalovirus exposure and HLA in healthy donors. Germline values: CDR1 SNHLY, CDR2 FYNNEI. Trimming pared 6 bases from V and 1 base from J, leaving 9 bases between. The CDR3 is 14 residues long. The data were produced by immunoSEQ multiplex PCR, yet TCRdb's version contains in-frame clones alone and is incomplete. The repertoire holds 180,000 or so clones, with approximately 86% as singletons. The study, taken as a whole, reports: Clusters of TCRs from the first cohort tended to co-occur in the 120 or so validation repertoires (as a later analysis found). Associated with cytomegalovirus, according to the listing, were some 180 TCR beta chains.

Of note for this clone: As yet, its antigen is unknown.

The receptor was isolated from a man younger than 40 in good health and CMV-seropositive. J is TRBJ2-2 and V is TRBV2, with D perhaps assigned TRBD1 or TRBD2 (6 bases each). Input material: PBMCs. CDR3 in amino acids: CASRGGQNTGELFF. CDR3 DNA sequence: TGTGCCAGCAGGGGGGGACAGAACACCGGGGAGCTGTTTTTT.